These 2 T cell receptor beta chains originate from one sample sequenced in a study of blood T cell repertoires in COVID-19. Some clones are missing from TCRdb's copy, which holds only in-frame ones; the method was immunoSEQ multiplex PCR. The data show more than 250,000 clones, about 90% seen once. Sequencing was carried out using peripheral blood. The receptors stem from a man between 18 and 35 years old who had recovered from COVID-19.

The rearrangement joins TRBV10-2 to TRBJ2-7; D might be TRBD1 (6 bases). CDR1 WSHSY and CDR2 SAAADI come from the germline V gene. This CDR3 comprises 13 residues. Trimming cost V 9 bases and J 0 bases, with 12 bases left between them. The CDR3 coding sequence is TGCGCCAGTGAAGACAGGCCCTCCTACGAGCAGTACTTC. Its translation is CASEDRPSYEQYF.

The chain carries TRBV6-1 and TRBJ2-1; 8 bases line up with TRBD2. The CDR3 loop spans 13 amino acids. With 4 bases clipped from V and 14 bases from J, the junction kept 10 bases outside the gene matches. Germline assignment: CDR1 MNHNS and CDR2 SASEGT. The CDR3 bases are TGTGCCAGCAGTGCAGCCAGCGGGAGTAATGAGTTCTTC. Amino acids: CASSAASGSNEFF.